These 18 T cell receptor beta chains were all obtained from the same sample, sequenced in a study of early T cells in non-severe SARS-CoV-2 infection. TCRdb re-derived calls from the 5' RACE reads in MiXCR, one entry per CDR3 protein. Among some 48,000 distinct CDR3 sequences listed, 6.2% were seen once. Material: whole blood, obtained at baseline. Receptors originate from an adult who was a healthcare worker with PCR-confirmed SARS-CoV-2 infection or an uninfected control (not recorded which).

This chain joins TRBV7-9 and TRBJ1-3; perhaps TRBD1 as D (6 bases). The V end lost 7 bases, the J end lost 0 bases, and 16 bases lay between the germline ends. Germline V lookup: CDR1 SEHNR, CDR2 FQNEAQ (reference sequence). CDR3 length equals 16 residues. The CDR3 sequence is CASTIAGQYSGNTIYF. The DNA of the CDR3 is TGTGCCAGCACCATCGCCGGACAGTACTCTGGAAACACCATATATTTT. The complete variable domain, with remaining parts taken from reference TRBV7-9 and TRBJ1-3, reads DTGVSQNPRHKITKRGQNVTFRCDPISEHNRLYWYRQTLGQGPEFLTYFQNEAQLEKSRLLSDRFSAERPKGSFSTLEIQRTEQGDSAMYLCASTIAGQYSGNTIYFGEGSWLTVV.

The V and J genes are TRBV13 and TRBJ2-7, with D unclear. The V gene's germline CDR1 is PRHDT and CDR2 FYEKMQ (reference sequence). Trimming cost V 0 bases and J 0 bases, with 9 bases left between them. CDR3 length: 15 residues. The CDR3 DNA reads TGTGCCAGCAGCTTAGGTGGGATCAACTCCTACGAGCAGTACTTC. It specifies CASSLGGINSYEQYF.

V gene TRBV4-2 combines with J gene TRBJ1-1; 9 positions agree with TRBD1. The V and J ends lost 4 bases and 5 bases, in that order; junction bases with no gene match: 14. The CDR3 has 17 residues. The V gene's germline CDR1 is LGHNA and CDR2 YNFKEQ. CDR3 sequence reads: CASSRGTGTFGPTEAFF. DNA for the CDR3: TGTGCCAGCAGCCGCGGGACAGGGACTTTTGGGCCTACTGAAGCTTTCTTT.

This clonotype came up a few times. The chain combines TRBV7-2 with TRBJ2-7, with 11 nucleotides matching TRBD2. Germline values: CDR1 SGHTA, CDR2 FQGNSA. The CDR3 contains 17 residues. The J segment lost 8 bases and the V segment lost 7 bases, leaving 19 bases of the junction unmatched. As DNA, the CDR3 is TGTGCCAGCACCCCCGGACTAGCGGGTTTTTTAGAGGTGCAGCAGTACTTC. As protein: CASTPGLAGFLEVQQYF. The variable domain in full, completed from reference TRBV7-2 and TRBJ2-7, reads GAGVSQSPSNKVTEKGKDVELRCDPISGHTALYWYRQSLGQGLEFLIYFQGNSAPDKSGLPSDRFSAERTGGSVSTLTIQRTQQEDSAVYLCASTPGLAGFLEVQQYFGPGTRLTVT.

This clonotype was seen only a few times. The chain recombines TRBV21-1 with TRBJ1-6; whether TRBD1, the table's D call, matches the DNA was not checked. TRBV21-1 is described as a pseudogene. The CDR3 is made up of 16 amino acids. Written as DNA, the CDR3 is TGTGCCAGCAGCAAAGACCGGCAGGGTCCCAATTCACCCCTCCACTTT. This sequence encodes CASSKDRQGPNSPLHF.

This clonotype was recorded many times. The chain employs TRBV11-2 and TRBJ2-3, with a possible D match to TRBD2 (6 bases). Germline lookup yields CDR1 SGHAT and CDR2 FQNNGV. Trimming cost V 0 bases and J 4 bases, with 23 bases left between them. CDR3 length: 19 amino acids. The CDR3 region has the DNA TGTGCCAGCAGCTTAGACCGACGCTTTGGAGGGAGGCAAGCAGATACGCAGTATTTT. Translated, it gives CASSLDRRFGGRQADTQYF.

The CDR3 region has the DNA TGTGCCAGCAGCTTAGAGGGAAATAACTATGGCTACACCTTC. This translates into CASSLEGNNYGYTF. The V and J genes are TRBV5-5 and TRBJ1-2; D is undetermined. This CDR3 comprises 14 residues. From germline, CDR1 is SGHKS and CDR2 YYEKEE (reference sequence). The V and J ends lost 2 bases and 1 base respectively, with 9 bases between them.

This clonotype was seen a handful of times. This chain uses TRBV20-1 with TRBJ1-6; D remains unclear. The V end was cut by 2 bases, the J end by 3 bases, with 8 bases between. Per germline, CDR1 DFQATT and CDR2 SNEGSKA (reference sequence). CDR3 length: 14 amino acids. The CDR3: CSARMELYNSPLHF. The CDR3 DNA sequence: TGCAGTGCTAGAATGGAACTCTATAATTCACCCCTCCACTTT.

The chain carries TRBV11-3 and TRBJ2-2; tentative D call: TRBD1 (6 bases). CDR1 is SGHNT, CDR2 YENEEA, per germline. The CDR3 covers 15 residues. The V and J ends lost 5 bases and 0 bases respectively, with 10 bases between them. CDR3 in DNA: TGTGCCAGCAGCATGGGACACCCGAACACCGGGGAGCTGTTTTTT. Amino acids: CASSMGHPNTGELFF. Drawing the rest from reference TRBV11-3 and TRBJ2-2, the complete variable domain is EAGVVQSPRYKIIEKKQPVAFWCNPISGHNTLYWYLQNLGQGPELLIRYENEEAVDDSQLPKDRFSAERLKGVDSTLKIQPAELGDSAVYLCASSMGHPNTGELFFGEGSRLTVL.

The gene calls are TRBV11-2 and TRBJ2-2, with a possible D match to TRBD2 (6 bases). Per germline, CDR1 SGHAT and CDR2 FQNNGV. This CDR3 has 16 amino acids. Trimming shortened V by 0 bases and J by 3 bases, and 11 bases separated the two germline ends. Here the CDR3 reads CASSLEGGQHTGELFF. The CDR3 DNA is TGTGCCAGCAGCTTAGAGGGAGGCCAGCACACCGGGGAGCTGTTTTTT.

This clonotype was found many times. The genes are TRBV12-3 or TRBV12-4 and TRBJ2-7, with 9 bases that match TRBD2. V lost 5 bases to trimming and J lost 1 base; unmatched junction nucleotides: 3. The CDR3 extends over 14 amino acids. DNA for the CDR3: TGTGCCAGCAGTGGGACTAGCCGGTCCTACGAGCAGTACTTC. Translating it yields CASSGTSRSYEQYF.

This chain links TRBV13 with TRBJ2-2, with D unclear. Germline CDR1 and CDR2: PRHDT and FYEKMQ (reference sequence). V lost 2 bases and J 4 bases, leaving 2 bases between the germline ends. The CDR3 consists of 12 residues. The CDR3 protein is CASSLTTGELFF. The CDR3 DNA sequence: TGTGCCAGCAGCTTAACCACCGGGGAGCTGTTTTTT. Together with reference TRBV13 and TRBJ2-2, the CDR3 gives the full variable domain: AAGVIQSPRHLIKEKRETATLKCYPIPRHDTVYWYQQGPGQDPQFLISFYEKMQSDKGSIPDRFSAQQFSDYHSELNMSSLELGDSALYFCASSLTTGELFFGEGSRLTVL.

The V and J genes are TRBV29-1 and TRBJ1-5; D perhaps matches TRBD1 (6 bases). This CDR3 has 13 residues. Deletions cut 4 bases from V and 6 bases from J, with 13 bases between. Germline CDR1 SQVTM, CDR2 ANQGSEA. CDR3 sequence reads: CSVADGGPQPQHF. The DNA for the CDR3 is TGCAGCGTTGCTGATGGGGGCCCTCAGCCCCAGCATTTT. Combining the CDR3 with reference TRBV29-1 and TRBJ1-5 gives the whole variable domain SAVISQKPSRDICQRGTSLTIQCQVDSQVTMMFWYRQQPGQSLTLIATANQGSEATYESGFVIDKFPISRPNLTFSTLTVSNMSPEDSSIYLCSVADGGPQPQHFGDGTRLSIL.

At least ten counts were recorded for this clonotype. The chain links TRBV5-5 to TRBJ2-7; 8 bases fit TRBD1. This CDR3 is built from 14 residues. V was pared by 4 bases and J by 3 bases, with 6 bases of the junction left unmatched. Germline V gene data show CDR1 as SGHKS and CDR2 as YYEKEE (reference sequence). CDR3 bases: TGTGCCAGCAGCGACTTGGGACAGGTCTACGAGCAGTACTTC. This encodes CASSDLGQVYEQYF.

This clonotype showed up many times. The genes are TRBV7-9 and TRBJ2-5; no reliable D call. Germline V CDR1 and CDR2: SEHNR, FQNEAQ (reference sequence). The CDR3 extends over 12 amino acids. V lost 0 bases and J 5 bases, leaving 4 bases between the germline ends. CDR3 protein: CASSLASETQYF. The CDR3 nucleotides are TGTGCCAGCAGCTTAGCATCCGAGACCCAGTACTTC.

The gene calls are TRBV6-5 and TRBJ2-1, with D possibly TRBD1 on 6 matching bases. CDR1 and CDR2 from the germline V gene are MNHEY and SVGAGI. V lost 7 bases, J lost 2 bases, and 18 bases lay in between. The CDR3 totals 16 residues. The CDR3 spells CASNYPHREPYNEQFF. DNA for the CDR3: TGTGCCAGCAACTACCCCCACAGGGAACCCTACAATGAGCAGTTCTTC.

This clonotype was counted a few times. The rearrangement joins TRBV12-3 or TRBV12-4 to TRBJ2-5; no clear D gene. There are 15 residues in the CDR3. V gave up 1 base and J gave up 5 bases, with 14 bases separating them. The CDR3 region is CASSLVTDARETQYF. In nucleotides, the CDR3 is TGTGCCAGCAGTTTAGTAACGGATGCTAGGGAGACCCAGTACTTC.

This clonotype appeared many times. DNA of the CDR3: TGCAGTGCTAGAGAGACTAGCTCCTACAATGAGCAGTTCTTC. Translation: CSARETSSYNEQFF. The chain couples TRBV20-1 to TRBJ2-1; TRBD2 might be the D (6 bases). The CDR3 extends over 14 amino acids. Germline lookup yields CDR1 DFQATT and CDR2 SNEGSKA (reference sequence). V lost 0 bases to trimming and J lost 0 bases, with 6 bases between them.